The entry below describes one T cell receptor beta chain. The sample comes from a study of blood T cell repertoires in COVID-19. Here immunoSEQ multiplex PCR was the method, and the copy in TCRdb shows in-frame clones only, minus some. Found here are under 250,000 clones, 80% of them singletons; the top ten hold under 4.5%. Trimming cost V 1 base and J 5 bases; bases outside gene matches: 7. The CDR3 is made up of 15 amino acids. The V gene's germline CDR1 is MDHEN and CDR2 SYDVKM. The clonotype comes from a man under 40 with acute COVID-19. Input material: PBMCs or T cells enriched from blood (not recorded which). The chain couples TRBV28 to TRBJ2-5, with TRBD1 matching over 7 bases. The CDR3 loop is CASSLSPTGSETQYF. CDR3 coding DNA: TGTGCCAGCAGTTTATCCCCGACAGGGTCCGAGACCCAGTACTTC.